Presented here are 10 T cell receptor beta chains from one specimen sequenced in a study of Ad26.COV2.S vaccination and SARS-CoV-2 variants. The treatment: 15 to 20 received Ad26.COV2.S at low or high dose, single or two shots; several received placebo; per-sample allocation not given. Each sample was drawn 63 days after the first injection (of vaccine or placebo). The data were produced by immunoSEQ multiplex PCR, yet TCRdb's version contains in-frame clones alone and is incomplete. The sample contains 350,000 to 400,000 clones, 89% of which appear only once. The sample in question was peripheral blood, obtained in a trial of Ad26.COV2.S vaccine versus placebo. Receptors were obtained from a person between 18 and 65 years old who received the Ad26.COV2.S COVID-19 vaccine or a placebo.

The J gene is TRBJ2-5, the V gene TRBV12-5; 9 bases map to TRBD1. This CDR3 contains 13 residues. The germline V gene has CDR1 LGHNT and CDR2 FRNRAP. Germline trimming cut 6 bases from V and 2 bases from J; bases unmatched to any gene: 1. CDR3 residues: CASGGTGQETQYF. The CDR3 DNA follows: TGTGCTAGTGGGGGGACAGGGCAAGAGACCCAGTACTTC.

The rearrangement joins TRBV11-3 to TRBJ2-3; tentative D call: TRBD1 (6 bases). Deletions cut 4 bases from V and 6 bases from J, with 14 bases between. Germline V gene data show CDR1 as SGHNT and CDR2 as YENEEA. The CDR3 consists of 14 residues. The CDR3 here is CASSSEQGWDTQYF. The CDR3 region has the DNA TGTGCCAGCAGCTCCGAACAGGGTTGGGATACGCAGTATTTT.

This rearrangement joins TRBV6-5 to TRBJ2-1, with D possibly matching TRBD1 (5 bases). Trimming stripped 0 bases from V and 6 bases from J, with 6 bases between. CDR3 length equals 13 residues. Germline values: CDR1 MNHEY, CDR2 SVGAGI. This CDR3 is CASSYSRGNEQFF. The CDR3 DNA follows: TGTGCCAGCAGTTACTCAAGGGGCAATGAGCAGTTCTTC.

This chain uses TRBV30 with TRBJ2-7; TRBD1 aligns across 8 bases. This CDR3 is 16 amino acids long. Germline V gives CDR1 GTSNPN, CDR2 SVGIG (reference sequence). The ends lost 1 base at V and 3 bases at J; junction bases unmatched: 11. CDR3 amino acids: CAWSDEPGQGIYEQYF. The CDR3, as DNA: TGTGCCTGGAGTGACGAGCCCGGACAGGGAATCTACGAGCAGTACTTC.

This clone was counted between two and nine times. The chain recombines TRBV10-3 with TRBJ2-7; D unclear. The ends were cut back, 10 bases at V and 3 bases at J, with 19 bases in the middle. Germline CDR1 reads ENHRY; CDR2 reads SYGVKD. The CDR3 runs to 14 residues. The CDR3 region is CATTTAQPVYEQYF. The CDR3 nucleotides are TGTGCCACCACCACCGCCCAGCCCGTCTACGAGCAGTACTTC.

CDR3 coding DNA: TGTGCCAGTAGTTCGGCTCTCCAGGCAGCTAACTATGGCTACACCTTC. It specifies CASSSALQAANYGYTF. V gene TRBV19 combines with J gene TRBJ1-2; D unclear. Trimming took 5 bases from V and 0 from J, leaving 16 bases between them. Per germline, CDR1 LNHDA and CDR2 SQIVND (reference sequence). This CDR3 region has 16 residues.

The V gene is TRBV7-8, the J gene TRBJ2-7; 8 bases line up with TRBD1. The CDR3 loop spans 15 amino acids. Per germline, CDR1 SGHVS and CDR2 FQNEAQ. Unmatched junction bases numbered 8, after V lost 1 base and J lost 6 bases. The CDR3 nucleotides are TGTGCCAGCAGCTTAGTCAGGGGACAGGCGGGCGAGCAGTACTTC. Amino acid sequence: CASSLVRGQAGEQYF.

The chain couples TRBV7-8 to TRBJ2-5; 9 bases agree with TRBD1. The V gene end was trimmed by 5 bases and the J gene end by 5 bases; junction bases not matched to a gene: 9. The V gene's germline CDR1 is SGHVS and CDR2 FQNEAQ. The CDR3 has 15 amino acids. CDR3 region: CASSTGTGFSETQYF. CDR3 DNA sequence: TGTGCCAGCAGCACCGGGACAGGGTTTTCGGAGACCCAGTACTTC.

The CDR3 nucleotides read TGTGCCAGCAGCCAAGATACGGCAAGCTATGGCTACACCTTC. Protein sequence: CASSQDTASYGYTF. The chain is built from TRBV14 and TRBJ1-2; D is unresolved. The CDR3 totals 14 residues. Trimming shortened V by 0 bases and J by 4 bases, and 9 bases separated the two germline ends. Germline CDR1 reads SGHDN; CDR2 reads FVKESK.

The chain recombines TRBV11-3 with TRBJ2-5; no firm D call. Looked up from germline, CDR1 is SGHNT and CDR2 is YENEEA. V was shortened by 3 bases and J by 5 bases, with 10 bases between the two germline ends. The CDR3 consists of 13 residues. CDR3 sequence: CASSLGPGETQYF. In DNA, the CDR3 is TGTGCCAGCAGCTTGGGCCCTGGGGAGACCCAGTACTTC.